These T cell receptor beta chains were read from a single sample in a study of blood T cell repertoires in COVID-19. Repertoires were generated with immunoSEQ multiplex PCR, while TCRdb's copy carries only in-frame clones and drops some. The sample contains 75,000 to 90,000 clones, 83% of which appear only once. The sequenced sample consisted of peripheral blood. These receptors originate from a human donor in a cohort sampled during active COVID-19. The CDR3 runs from the conserved cysteine through the conserved F or W. D genes are given only for firm matches. Size is stated for part of the rows, as once, few or many counts, or as a class when the clone is expanded.

clone size	D gene	V gene	J gene	CDR3 DNA	CDR3 protein
NA	NA	TRBV5-4	TRBJ1-4	TGTGCCAGCAGCTTGGAAGGTCAGGGAGGCGAAAAACTGTTTTTT	CASSLEGQGGEKLFF
NA	NA	TRBV10-3	TRBJ1-6	TGTGCCATCAGGCCTGAATGGGGGGGCTCCTATAATTCACCCCTCCACTTT	CAIRPEWGGSYNSPLHF
NA	TRBD1	TRBV7-6	TRBJ1-6	TGTGCCAGCAGCTTCGCCCAGGGGGATTCACCCCTCCACTTT	CASSFAQGDSPLHF
NA	NA	TRBV29-1	TRBJ2-7	TGCAGCGTTGTAAGGTTAGCGAGGCCCTACGAGCAGTACTTC	CSVVRLARPYEQYF
NA	TRBD2	TRBV11-2	TRBJ2-2	TGTGCCAGCAGCTTAGACCCGGGGGGCACCGGGGAGCTGTTTTTT	CASSLDPGGTGELFF
few	NA	TRBV7-2	TRBJ1-3	TGTGCCAGCAGCTGGACCCAGGTTTCAGGGCTCGGAAACACCATATATTTT	CASSWTQVSGLGNTIYF
NA	TRBD1	TRBV18	TRBJ2-2	TGTGCCAGCTCACCACAGACAGGGGCGGACACCGGGGAGCTGTTTTTT	CASSPQTGADTGELFF
NA	TRBD1	TRBV28	TRBJ1-2	TGTGCCAGCAGGGTCACAGGGGACTATGGCTACACCTTC	CASRVTGDYGYTF
NA	TRBD2	TRBV24-1	TRBJ2-3	TGTGCCAGCGGGACTAGGAATACAGATACGCAGTATTTT	CASGTRNTDTQYF
NA	NA	TRBV28	TRBJ1-1	TGTGCCAGCAGCCAAAACACTGAAGCTTTCTTT	CASSQNTEAFF
NA	TRBD1	TRBV19	TRBJ1-5	TGTGCCAGTAGTACGACTCCGGGACAGGTCGGTCAGCCCCAGCATTTT	CASSTTPGQVGQPQHF
NA	NA	TRBV7-9	TRBJ1-6	TGTGCCAGCAGCATTCAGGGTGAAGGTTCACCCCTCCACTTT	CASSIQGEGSPLHF
NA	TRBD1	TRBV2	TRBJ2-7	TGTGCCAGCAGGCCAGGGGGTCTCTCCTACGAGCAGTACTTC	CASRPGGLSYEQYF
few	NA	TRBV4-1	TRBJ2-7	TGCGCCAGCAGCCAAGGAACTAGCCGGGCCTACGAGCAGTACTTC	CASSQGTSRAYEQYF
NA	TRBD2	TRBV5-8	TRBJ2-1	TGTGCCAGCAGACGACTAGCGGGGGACAATGAGCAGTTCTTC	CASRRLAGDNEQFF
NA	TRBD1	TRBV19	TRBJ2-6	TGTGCCAGTAGTATATTAGGGACAGGCGTTCCTGGGGCCAACGTCCTGACTTTC	CASSILGTGVPGANVLTF
NA	TRBD2	TRBV11-2	TRBJ2-1	TGTGCCAGCAGCTCTAGAACTAGCGGGGGGGCGAGTATGGGTGAGCAGTTCTTC	CASSSRTSGGASMGEQFF
NA	NA	TRBV5-4	TRBJ2-7	TGTGCCAGCAGCCAAAGGGGCTCCTACGAGCAGTACTTC	CASSQRGSYEQYF
NA	TRBD1	TRBV30	TRBJ1-2	TGTGCCTGGGCGCGCCCAGGACAGGGATACTATGGCTACACCTTC	CAWARPGQGYYGYTF
NA	NA	TRBV6-5	TRBJ1-3	TGTGCCAGCAGTTCCCCTGGGCGCTCTGGAAACACCATATATTTT	CASSSPGRSGNTIYF
NA	NA	TRBV7-3	TRBJ1-1	TGTGCCAGCAGCTTAATTGCAGGGGAAGCTTTCTTT	CASSLIAGEAFF
NA	TRBD2	TRBV5-1	TRBJ2-1	TGCGCCAGCAGCTTGCTCGGGGCTAGCGGGAGCGAGATGCAGTTCTTC	CASSLLGASGSEMQFF
once	TRBD1	TRBV5-5	TRBJ1-4	TGTGCCAGCAGCTTTTCTGGGACAGGGAAAGAAAAACTGTTTTTT	CASSFSGTGKEKLFF
NA	NA	TRBV5-1	TRBJ2-3	TGCGCCAGCAGCCCGACTAGTAGCACAGATACGCAGTATTTT	CASSPTSSTDTQYF
NA	NA	TRBV5-1	TRBJ2-7	TGCGCCAGCAGCTTAGTACCCCGGACATACGGCGAGCAGTACTTC	CASSLVPRTYGEQYF
NA	TRBD1	TRBV5-4	TRBJ2-7	TGTGCCAGCAGCTTGCCGGGACAGGGATTCGTCTACGAGCAGTACTTC	CASSLPGQGFVYEQYF
NA	TRBD1	TRBV30	TRBJ1-1	TGTGCCTGGAGTGTAGGAGCAGGGGGAACTGAAGCTTTCTTT	CAWSVGAGGTEAFF
NA	TRBD2	TRBV5-1	TRBJ2-5	TGCGCCAGCAGCTTGGCCAGCGGGGTGGTTGAAGAGACCCAGTACTTC	CASSLASGVVEETQYF
NA	NA	TRBV7-9	TRBJ1-2	TGTGCCAGCAGCCCGGACAGCTATGGCTACACCTTC	CASSPDSYGYTF
NA	NA	TRBV7-7	TRBJ2-5	TGTGCTAGCAGCTTCAGGGACTCAGCTCAAGAGACCCAGTACTTC	CASSFRDSAQETQYF
NA	NA	TRBV7-2	TRBJ2-1	TGTGCCAGCAGCTTAGACCCCCATGGGGCGAACTCCTACAATGAGCAGTTCTTC	CASSLDPHGANSYNEQFF
NA	TRBD1	TRBV18	TRBJ2-7	TGTGCCAGCTCAAGAGGGACAGGGCTTGTGGACGAGCAGTACTTC	CASSRGTGLVDEQYF
NA	TRBD2	TRBV20-1	TRBJ2-7	TGCAGTGCTAGTGACTTGGCGGGAGTAGTCCCCTACGAGCAGTACTTC	CSASDLAGVVPYEQYF
once	TRBD1	TRBV7-9	TRBJ1-1	TGTGCCAGCAGCTCAAGATTTCAGGGGGCGAGCACTGAAGCTTTCTTT	CASSSRFQGASTEAFF
once	NA	TRBV29-1	TRBJ1-1	TGCAGCGTTGTTAGCAGGAACACTGAAGCTTTCTTT	CSVVSRNTEAFF
NA	NA	TRBV9	TRBJ1-1	TGTGCCAGCAGCGCCGTGACAGGTCCGGGCATGAACACTGAAGCTTTCTTT	CASSAVTGPGMNTEAFF
NA	NA	TRBV6-1	TRBJ1-5	TGTGCCAGCAGTGAATTTACAGGGTCCGGTCAGCCCCAGCATTTT	CASSEFTGSGQPQHF
NA	NA	TRBV18	TRBJ1-2	TGTGCCAGCTCACCGATGGACAGAACTAACTATGGCTACACCTTC	CASSPMDRTNYGYTF
NA	NA	TRBV6-1	TRBJ1-5	TGTGCCAGCAGTGAATCTGTACAGCCCCAGCATTTT	CASSESVQPQHF
NA	TRBD1	TRBV5-1	TRBJ1-4	TGCGCCAGCAGAAGGACCGGGACAGAGCGTAATGAAAAACTGTTTTTT	CASRRTGTERNEKLFF
once	TRBD1	TRBV10-3	TRBJ2-4	TGTGCCATCAGTGAGTCGAGCGACAGGGGTAGCATTCAGTACTTC	CAISESSDRGSIQYF
once	NA	TRBV5-1	TRBJ2-2	TGCGCCAGCAGCACCCCTCAGGGAACACTCCCAAACACCGGGGAGCTGTTTTTT	CASSTPQGTLPNTGELFF
NA	NA	TRBV5-5	TRBJ2-5	TGTGCCAGCAGCCAAACCGAGGCAGGGAGGCAGACCCAGTACTTC	CASSQTEAGRQTQYF
NA	TRBD1	TRBV28	TRBJ1-4	TGTGCCAGCAGTACCTACCCCAGGGGGCGTTATGAAAAACTGTTTTTT	CASSTYPRGRYEKLFF
NA	NA	TRBV3-1/TRBV3-2	TRBJ1-1	TGTGCCAGCAGCCCCGGGGGGGAGGACACTGAAGCTTTCTTT	CASSPGGEDTEAFF
NA	NA	TRBV3-1/TRBV3-2	TRBJ2-3	TGTGCCAGCAGCCAACTTAGCACAGATACGCAGTATTTT	CASSQLSTDTQYF
NA	NA	TRBV7-2	TRBJ1-5	TGTGCCAGCAGCTTAGGACGGGGACAGCCCCAGCATTTT	CASSLGRGQPQHF
NA	NA	TRBV27	TRBJ1-4	TGTGCCAGTAGTTTTGGCAACCCTAATGAAAAACTGTTTTTT	CASSFGNPNEKLFF
NA	NA	TRBV10-3	TRBJ2-7	TGTGCCATCAGTGCAACTAGTAACGAGCAGTACTTC	CAISATSNEQYF
NA	TRBD2	TRBV6-5	TRBJ2-1	TGTGCCAGCCGGTCGCTAGCGGGGCTTTACAATGAGCAGTTCTTC	CASRSLAGLYNEQFF
NA	NA	TRBV5-1	TRBJ2-7	TGCGCCAGCAGCTTTAGGGGCGAGCAGTACTTC	CASSFRGEQYF
NA	TRBD1	TRBV5-4	TRBJ2-5	TGTGCCAGCAGCTTGGATGGACAGGGAGGAGAGACCCAGTACTTC	CASSLDGQGGETQYF
NA	TRBD2	TRBV7-3	TRBJ2-5	TGTGCCAGCAGCCCCCACGGACTAGCGGGAGAGAAGAGTGCGACGGAGACCCAGTACTTC	CASSPHGLAGEKSATETQYF
NA	TRBD2	TRBV19	TRBJ2-7	TGTGCCAGCAGGGAAGCGGGAGGGCACTCCTACGAGCAGTACTTC	CASREAGGHSYEQYF
NA	TRBD1	TRBV5-1	TRBJ2-1	TGCGCCAGCAGCTGGACAGGGAGAGGCAATGAGCAGTTCTTC	CASSWTGRGNEQFF